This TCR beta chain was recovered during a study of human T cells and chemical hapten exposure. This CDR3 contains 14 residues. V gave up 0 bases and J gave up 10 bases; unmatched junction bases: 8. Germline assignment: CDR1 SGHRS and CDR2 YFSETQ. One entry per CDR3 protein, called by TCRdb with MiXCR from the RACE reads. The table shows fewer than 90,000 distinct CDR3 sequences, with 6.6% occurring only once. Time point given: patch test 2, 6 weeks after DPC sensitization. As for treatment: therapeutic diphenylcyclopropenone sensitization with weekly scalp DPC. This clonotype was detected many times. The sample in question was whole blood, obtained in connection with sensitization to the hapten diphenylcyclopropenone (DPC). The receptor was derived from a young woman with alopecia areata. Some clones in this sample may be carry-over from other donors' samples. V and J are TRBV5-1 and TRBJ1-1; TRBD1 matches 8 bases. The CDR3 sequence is CASSLAGRGLAAFF. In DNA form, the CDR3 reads TGCGCCAGCAGCTTGGCCGGCAGGGGGCTAGCAGCTTTCTTT.